This TCR beta chain is from a study of blood T cell repertoires in COVID-19. Method: immunoSEQ multiplex PCR; TCRdb's copy keeps in-frame clones and lacks some. In the table there are roughly 200,000 clones, about 84% of which are singletons. Germline values: CDR1 SGHAT, CDR2 FQNNGV. Unmatched junction bases numbered 7, after V lost 5 bases and J lost 6 bases. This CDR3 has 14 amino acids. The specimen was peripheral blood. The chain has TRBV11-2 and TRBJ1-5, with 7 positions matching TRBD1. The receptor's source is a woman aged 80 or older with acute or convalescent COVID-19. DNA for the CDR3: TGTGCCAGCAGCCTCAGGGGGGCGGCTCAGCCCCAGCATTTT. Protein product: CASSLRGAAQPQHF.